The 4 T cell receptor beta chains presented below share a single source sample, sequenced in a study of shared clonotypes between healthy human individuals. Only CD45RO-negative cells positively selected for CCR7 counted as naive CD8 cells, so terminally differentiated effector memory CD45RA+ cells were excluded. The repertoire was sequenced with immunoSEQ multiplex PCR; TCRdb's copy has only in-frame clones and lacks some. This table holds hundreds of thousands of clones, roughly 96% found once. Sequenced sample: naive CD8+ T cells sorted from blood. These receptors were collected from a woman aged 25 to 39 in good health.

The chain links TRBV19 to TRBJ2-5; perhaps TRBD2 as D (6 bases). The CDR3 has 16 residues. CDR1 and CDR2 from the germline V gene are LNHDA and SQIVND (reference sequence). V lost 3 bases, J lost 1 base, and 15 bases lay in between. The DNA of the CDR3 is TGTGCCAGTAGTATCTCCCCGGGACTCTCCCAAGAGACCCAGTACTTC. This translates into CASSISPGLSQETQYF.

V usage is TRBV19 and J usage is TRBJ1-5; D unclear. This CDR3 comprises 15 residues. The V end was cut by 2 bases, the J end by 2 bases, with 10 bases between. Per the germline V gene, CDR1 is LNHDA and CDR2 is SQIVND (reference sequence). The chain's CDR3 is CASSIWRIGNQPQHF. Here the CDR3 DNA reads TGTGCCAGTAGTATATGGAGGATCGGCAATCAGCCCCAGCATTTT.

DNA of the CDR3: TGCAGCGGTGTTGCAGGGTATGGCTACACCTTC. It is translated as CSGVAGYGYTF. The rearrangement links TRBV29-1 to TRBJ1-2, with D perhaps TRBD1 (5 bases). Germline CDR1 is SQVTM and CDR2 is ANQGSEA. The CDR3 runs to 11 residues. Deletions cut 7 bases from V and 5 bases from J, with 11 bases between. The full variable domain, with the rest looked up from reference TRBV29-1 and TRBJ1-2, is SAVISQKPSRDICQRGTSLTIQCQVDSQVTMMFWYRQQPGQSLTLIATANQGSEATYESGFVIDKFPISRPNLTFSTLTVSNMSPEDSSIYLCSGVAGYGYTFGSGTRLTVV.

The rearrangement joins TRBV9 to TRBJ1-2; no firm D call. The CDR3 is made up of 13 amino acids. Trimming cost V 1 base and J 8 bases, with 12 bases left between them. Germline V gives CDR1 SGDLS, CDR2 YYNGEE. CDR3 in DNA: TGTGCCAGCAGCGTACATGGTCCCGCCGGCTACACCTTC. Protein: CASSVHGPAGYTF.